These 25 T cell receptor beta chains originate from one sample sequenced in a study of CD4+ T cells in melanoma. Repertoires were generated with immunoSEQ multiplex PCR, while TCRdb's copy carries only in-frame clones and drops some. The repertoire includes around 100,000 clones, about 90% of them detected once, and about 3.3% sits in the top ten. Sequencing input: peripheral blood. The receptors originated from a human donor with melanoma.

V gene TRBV7-6 combines with J gene TRBJ2-7, with a weak D call TRBD1 (6 bases). This CDR3 contains 13 residues. Trimming took 4 bases from V and 4 from J, leaving 11 bases between them. Germline V gives CDR1 SGHVS, CDR2 FNYEAQ. The CDR3 nucleotides read TGTGCCAGCAGCTCCGGGACATCTTACGAGCAGTACTTC. It translates to CASSSGTSYEQYF.

CDR3 DNA: TGTGCCAGCAGCGCGCGGGAATATGGCTACACCTTC. Its translation is CASSAREYGYTF. This chain joins TRBV7-2 and TRBJ1-2; D gene unclear. V lost 5 bases and J lost 5, with 9 bases in between. Per the germline V gene, CDR1 is SGHTA and CDR2 is FQGNSA. The CDR3 is 12 residues long. The variable domain in full, completed from reference TRBV7-2 and TRBJ1-2, reads GAGVSQSPSNKVTEKGKDVELRCDPISGHTALYWYRQSLGQGLEFLIYFQGNSAPDKSGLPSDRFSAERTGGSVSTLTIQRTQQEDSAVYLCASSAREYGYTFGSGTRLTVV.

This chain's CDR3 is CASSFQPQDRERHYGYTF. CDR3 nucleotide sequence: TGTGCCAGCAGCTTCCAGCCTCAAGACAGGGAACGTCACTATGGCTACACCTTC. This chain uses TRBV7-9 with TRBJ1-2; 7 bases fit TRBD1. CDR1 is SEHNR and CDR2 is FQNEAQ in the germline V gene (reference sequence). The CDR3 extends over 18 amino acids. J was trimmed by 3 bases and V by 3 bases; bases with no gene match: 16.

The CDR3 reads CASSQFQNSYEQYF. CDR3 in DNA: TGTGCCAGCAGCCAATTTCAAAACTCCTACGAGCAGTACTTC. This sequence joins TRBV14 and TRBJ2-7; D is uncertain. This CDR3 spans 14 amino acids. Germline V gene data show CDR1 as SGHDN and CDR2 as FVKESK. V was shortened by 2 bases and J by 0 bases, with 8 bases between the two germline ends.

The chain carries TRBV7-9 and TRBJ2-3; perhaps TRBD2 as D (5 bases). Germline V CDR1 and CDR2: SEHNR, FQNEAQ (reference sequence). The CDR3 sequence is 16 residues long. V was shortened by 5 bases and J by 1 base, with 16 bases between the two germline ends. The CDR3 protein is CASSPSEAGGTDTQYF. The CDR3 nucleotides read TGTGCCAGCAGCCCTTCCGAGGCGGGCGGCACAGATACGCAGTATTTT.

The rearrangement links TRBV28 to TRBJ1-3, with TRBD1 identical over 8 bases. The germline gives CDR1 MDHEN, CDR2 SYDVKM. V was clipped by 5 bases and J by 0 bases; unmatched bases: 9. The CDR3 has 17 amino acids. The CDR3 nucleotides are TGTGCCAGCAGTCTGCCGGGACAGGTTAGCTCTGGAAACACCATATATTTT. Translating gives CASSLPGQVSSGNTIYF.

The chain carries TRBV10-3 and TRBJ1-1; 8 bases are shared with TRBD1. This CDR3 region has 14 residues. The germline V gene encodes CDR1 ENHRY and CDR2 SYGVKD. V trimming: 8 bases; J trimming: 8 bases; junction bases outside the gene matches: 13. This CDR3 reads CAISTQGGDGEAFF. CDR3 nucleotide sequence: TGTGCCATCTCGACACAGGGGGGCGATGGAGAAGCTTTCTTT.

The chain carries TRBV28 and TRBJ2-1, with D maybe TRBD1 (5 bases). V was cut by 3 bases and J by 2 bases, with 14 bases left in between. CDR3 length: 16 residues. Germline V gene data show CDR1 as MDHEN and CDR2 as SYDVKM. In DNA form, the CDR3 reads TGTGCCAGCAGTTTGTTAGGGGTCGAAACCTACAATGAGCAGTTCTTC. This sequence encodes CASSLLGVETYNEQFF.

For the CDR3, the DNA is TGTGCCAGCAGCTTGCTAGCAGGCACAGATACGCAGTATTTT. Translating it yields CASSLLAGTDTQYF. The chain couples TRBV5-4 to TRBJ2-3, with D possibly TRBD2 on 5 matching bases. V was clipped by 1 base and J by 1 base, with 7 bases between them. Germline V gives CDR1 SGHNT, CDR2 YYREEE (reference sequence). The CDR3 runs to 14 residues.

The genes are TRBV19 and TRBJ2-5; 7 positions match TRBD2. V trimming: 6 bases; J trimming: 5 bases; junction bases outside the gene matches: 12. Germline loops: CDR1 LNHDA, CDR2 SQIVND (reference sequence). There are 15 residues in the CDR3. Written as DNA, the CDR3 is TGTGCCAGTAGGTTGTGGGGGGGGACTGATGAGACCCAGTACTTC. Its translation is CASRLWGGTDETQYF.

J is TRBJ1-2 and V is TRBV19; D remains ambiguous. The CDR3 covers 10 residues. Deletions cut 11 bases from V and 13 bases from J, with 17 bases between. Germline lookup yields CDR1 LNHDA and CDR2 SQIVND (reference sequence). CDR3: CAGHLALCTF. In DNA, the CDR3 is TGTGCCGGGCACCTGGCTCTATGCACCTTC.

The chain recombines TRBV14 with TRBJ2-1; TRBD2 matches 8 bases. Looked up from germline, CDR1 is SGHDN and CDR2 is FVKESK. CDR3 size: 14 residues. Trimming at V came to 3 bases and at J to 4 bases, leaving 2 bases not matched to a gene. The CDR3 region is CASSQSSGYNEQFF. The CDR3 DNA is TGTGCCAGCAGCCAGTCTAGCGGGTACAATGAGCAGTTCTTC.

The chain has TRBV19 and TRBJ1-5; possible D gene TRBD1, 6 bases. Per the germline V gene, CDR1 is LNHDA and CDR2 is SQIVND (reference sequence). Trimming removed 5 bases from V and 9 bases from J, with 20 bases in between. The CDR3 is 15 amino acids. CDR3 bases: TGTGCCAGTAGTGACCGGGACAAGGCTTCATGGCCCCAGCATTTT. Translated, it gives CASSDRDKASWPQHF. The variable domain in full, with the rest retrieved from reference TRBV19 and TRBJ1-5, is DGGITQSPKYLFRKEGQNVTLSCEQNLNHDAMYWYRQDPGQGLRLIYYSQIVNDFQKGDIAEGYSVSREKKESFPLTVTSAQKNPTAFYLCASSDRDKASWPQHFGDGTRLSIL.

The chain has TRBV2 and TRBJ2-3, with D perhaps TRBD2 (5 bases). The CDR3 consists of 15 residues. The V end was cut by 9 bases, the J end by 4 bases, with 20 bases between. The germline V gene encodes CDR1 SNHLY and CDR2 FYNNEI. For the CDR3, the DNA is TGTGCCAGGTCCCTTACGGGATCCCGCGCAGATACGCAGTATTTT. Its translation: CARSLTGSRADTQYF.

V is TRBV7-6 and J is TRBJ1-5; 8 bases are shared with TRBD1. Germline V gene data show CDR1 as SGHVS and CDR2 as FNYEAQ. CDR3 length equals 15 residues. V shed 5 bases and J 3 bases; nucleotides not matched to a gene: 6. CDR3 sequence (DNA): TGTGCCAGCAGCATAGGACAGGGACTCAATCAGCCCCAGCATTTT. It encodes CASSIGQGLNQPQHF. The whole variable domain, remainder taken from reference TRBV7-6 and TRBJ1-5, is GAGVSQSPRYKVTKRGQDVALRCDPISGHVSLYWYRQALGQGPEFLTYFNYEAQQDKSGLPNDRFSAERPEGSISTLTIQRTEQRDSAMYRCASSIGQGLNQPQHFGDGTRLSIL.

V usage is TRBV29-1 and J usage is TRBJ2-5; 7 positions agree with TRBD2. This CDR3 comprises 12 residues. V gave up 4 bases and J gave up 4 bases; unmatched junction bases: 3. From germline, CDR1 is SQVTM and CDR2 ANQGSEA. In nucleotides, the CDR3 is TGCAGCGTTGGTGGGGGGGGAGAGACCCAGTACTTC. This encodes CSVGGGGETQYF.

The chain is built from TRBV6-5 and TRBJ2-2; no clear D. CDR1 MNHEY and CDR2 SVGAGI come from the germline V gene. V shed 0 bases and J shed 1 base, with 9 bases lying between them. The length of the CDR3 is 16 residues. The CDR3 coding sequence is TGTGCCAGCAGTTACTCGGGCAGGCTGAACACCGGGGAGCTGTTTTTT. It is translated as CASSYSGRLNTGELFF.

This clone has a handful of counts. V gene TRBV6-6 combines with J gene TRBJ2-7, with a tentative D call TRBD1 (6 bases). In germline, CDR1 is MNHNY, CDR2 SVGAGI (reference sequence). There are 14 residues in the CDR3. V was cut by 5 bases and J by 0 bases, with 11 bases left in between. The CDR3 spells CASSKDSNSYEQYF. Written as DNA, the CDR3 is TGTGCCAGCAGTAAGGACAGTAACTCCTACGAGCAGTACTTC.

J is TRBJ1-6 and V is TRBV6-4; 8 bases fit TRBD1. This CDR3 contains 14 residues. V lost 5 bases, J lost 6 bases, and 3 bases stayed unmatched. Per the germline V gene, CDR1 is MRHNA and CDR2 is SNTAGT. The CDR3 DNA reads as TGTGCCAGCAGTTACGGACAGGGTAATTCACCCCTCCACTTT. This sequence encodes CASSYGQGNSPLHF.

The table lists this clone with a count of one. The chain couples TRBV5-6 to TRBJ1-2; D not resolved. Deletions cut 2 bases from V and 8 bases from J, with 7 bases between. This CDR3 has 11 amino acids. Germline V gene data show CDR1 as SGHDT and CDR2 as YYEEEE. This chain's CDR3 is CASSLRSGYTF. The DNA for the CDR3 is TGTGCCAGCAGCTTAAGGAGCGGCTACACCTTC.

This clone was seen only once. The chain couples TRBV7-8 to TRBJ2-2; D is unclear. The CDR3 is 14 residues long. The germline CDR1 and CDR2 sequences are SGHVS and FQNEAQ. Trimming left V 6 bases short and J 1 base short, with 9 bases between. The CDR3 spells CASSRILNTGELFF. The DNA of the CDR3 is TGTGCCAGCAGTCGGATCTTGAACACCGGGGAGCTGTTTTTT.

This clone was seen only once. The V gene is TRBV27, the J gene TRBJ1-5; possibly TRBD1 for D (6 bases). Per germline, CDR1 MNHEY and CDR2 SMNVEV (reference sequence). The CDR3 runs 15 residues. Trimming shortened V by 2 bases and J by 2 bases, and 10 bases separated the two germline ends. The CDR3 reads CASSLGSGGNQPQHF. The CDR3 DNA reads as TGTGCCAGCAGTTTAGGGTCAGGGGGCAATCAGCCCCAGCATTTT.

This sequence joins TRBV5-6 and TRBJ2-1; no clear D. Deletions cut 4 bases from V and 0 bases from J, with 14 bases between. The CDR3 runs to 16 residues. CDR1 is SGHDT and CDR2 is YYEEEE in the germline V gene. The CDR3, as DNA: TGTGCCAGCAGCACCCTGCGACTGGGCTCCTACAATGAGCAGTTCTTC. It codes for CASSTLRLGSYNEQFF.

The chain couples TRBV6-6 to TRBJ1-5; TRBD1 is a possible D gene (5 bases). V was clipped by 0 bases and J by 5 bases, with 11 bases between them. This CDR3 is built from 15 residues. Germline CDR1 is MNHNY and CDR2 is SVGAGI (reference sequence). The CDR3 DNA reads TGTGCCAGCAGTTACTCTCCCGGGGGAGATCAGCCCCAGCATTTT. The encoded protein is CASSYSPGGDQPQHF.

This clone was observed a handful of times. The V call is TRBV19, the J call TRBJ1-6, with 8 bases matching TRBD1. V lost 5 bases, J lost 9 bases, and 6 bases stayed unmatched. The germline V gene encodes CDR1 LNHDA and CDR2 SQIVND (reference sequence). The CDR3 has 14 amino acids. The CDR3 nucleotides read TGTGCCAGTAGTCCTGAGACAGGGGTTTCACCCCTCCACTTT. It is translated as CASSPETGVSPLHF.